This entry is about one T cell receptor (beta chain). This specimen belongs to a study of blood T cell repertoires in COVID-19. Study-wide context: The origin of the acute and convalescent COVID-19 samples was the United States, Italy and Spain. The analysed material was cDNA or gDNA that came from T cells, B-cell-depleted T cells, or PBMCs.

In the study's own analysis: Quantification of nucleated cells was approximated via reference gene primer amplification. The table came from immunoSEQ multiplex PCR; TCRdb's copy has only in-frame clones and leaves some out. D and trimming come from the DNA, and the V and J calls and clone size come from that table. The table lists 350,000 to 450,000 clones, more than 70% of them singletons. Trimming pared 4 bases from V and 5 bases from J, leaving 6 bases between. This CDR3 is built from 11 residues. Germline CDR1 SGHTA, CDR2 FQGNSA. The origin of this receptor is a woman between 55 and 75 years old with COVID-19, enrolled during active disease. The chain has TRBV7-2 and TRBJ2-7, with D hard to call. Sequences were obtained from peripheral blood. For the CDR3, the DNA is TGTGCCAGCAGCTATCTACACGAGCAGTACTTC. The encoded protein is CASSYLHEQYF.